This T cell receptor (beta chain) stems from a study of blood T cell repertoires in COVID-19. Study as a whole: Donors in the United States, Italy and Spain gave samples during acute or convalescent COVID-19. PBMCs, B-cell-depleted T cells, or T cells provided the cDNA or gDNA that made up the material.

Authors' processing steps: Reference gene primer amplification in the assay estimated nucleated cell counts. Sequencing was performed with immunoSEQ multiplex PCR; in TCRdb, only in-frame clones are kept and a portion is missing. V, J and clone size were drawn from that table, and D and trimming were deduced from the DNA. Of approximately 6,000 clones listed, 86% are singletons. Input material: peripheral blood. This receptor was obtained from a human donor in a cohort sampled during active COVID-19.

CDR3 amino acids: CASSLQAGVYEQYF. The DNA for the CDR3 is TGTGCCAGTAGTCTCCAAGCGGGGGTCTACGAGCAGTACTTC. The chain is built from TRBV19 and TRBJ2-7; 8 bases fit TRBD2. The V gene's germline CDR1 is LNHDA and CDR2 SQIVND (reference sequence). The CDR3 runs 14 residues. V was pared by 5 bases and J by 3 bases, with 6 bases of the junction left unmatched.